This TCR beta chain was captured by sequencing in a study of T cell responses to AZD1222 COVID-19 vaccine. Pooled in the analysis were second doses at about 4 or about 12 weeks. The ends were cut back, 4 bases at V and 2 bases at J, with 18 bases in the middle. This CDR3 contains 16 residues. Germline assignment: CDR1 LGHNA and CDR2 YNFKEQ. Produced via immunoSEQ multiplex PCR; TCRdb's table is partial and in-frame only. The sample lists about 180,000 clones; roughly 91% were seen once. The chain recombines TRBV4-2 with TRBJ2-7, with D possibly TRBD2 on 5 matching bases. The receptor comes from an adult who received the AZD1222 COVID-19 vaccine. The sequenced sample was peripheral blood, obtained 28 days after the second AZD1222 dose. CDR3 nucleotide sequence: TGTGCCAGCAGCCCCAGAGCGGACCTGTTACCCTACGAGCAGTACTTC. This encodes CASSPRADLLPYEQYF.